This T cell receptor beta chain was recovered during a study of cytomegalovirus exposure and HLA in healthy donors. Study summary: The roughly 120 validation repertoires were reported in a later analysis to have been generated on the same platform as the roughly 720 first-cohort repertoires.

Study-level results: In vitro experiments confirmed that three CMV-associated chains were specific for CMV antigens. TCR beta chains numbering about 160 were designated cytomegalovirus-associated. The majority of TCR sequences were rare, yet some public TCRs appeared in many donors.

The CDR3 contains 16 residues. With 0 bases removed from V and 3 bases from J, the gap between germline ends came to 16 bases. Germline V CDR1 and CDR2: SGHKS, YYEKEE (reference sequence). A note on this clone: Its antigen remains unknown.

Sequencing was performed with immunoSEQ multiplex PCR; in TCRdb, only in-frame clones are kept and a portion is missing. The repertoire holds approximately 230,000 clones, with over 75% as singletons. The chain is built from TRBV5-5 and TRBJ2-7, with TRBD2 as a possible D gene (5 bases). The sequenced sample was PBMCs. This clonotype was sampled from a man aged 18 to 35 in good health and CMV-seropositive. The CDR3 DNA is TGTGCCAGCAGCTTGGCCGGGCTAGAGGGCGTCTACGAGCAGTACTTC. It is translated as CASSLAGLEGVYEQYF.